This TCR beta chain came from a study of T cell changes during pregnancy in multiple sclerosis (dated by TCRdb to about 2019). Turning to the overall study: In women with multiple sclerosis, the researchers looked at how the T cell repertoire shifted as pregnancy progressed.

The library was produced with the immunoSEQ multiplex PCR assay. TCRdb limited this immuneACCESS table to in-frame rearrangements with V and J called. A share of clones is missing; checked studies link under half to unresolved V genes, and the rest is unexplained. The sample contains about 49,000 clones, 85% to 95% of them found a single time. 5.9% of the sample is taken by the ten largest. The CDR3 sequence holds 16 residues, the cysteine and phenylalanine included. Only the CDR3 DNA stays, 48 bases, in frame from base 1. The germline V gene supplies CDR1 SGHVS and CDR2 FNYEAQ. Germline trimming: 2 bases from V, 1 base from J; junction bases outside gene matches: 5. As concerns this clone: Its antigen remains unidentified. Per-base qualities were not stored, and no clone one base away is much larger.

The chain is made from TRBV7-6 and TRBJ2-7; 10 central nucleotides agree with TRBD2. This TCR derives from a female donor with multiple sclerosis, enrolled in a pregnancy study. The material was CD8+ T cells from peripheral blood mononuclear cells, obtained in the first trimester of pregnancy. This receptor carries the CDR3 CASSLMTSGSSYEQYF. The DNA is as follows: TGTGCCAGCAGCTTAATGACTAGCGGGTCGTCCTACGAGCAGTACTTC.